This T cell receptor (beta chain) was documented in a study of cytomegalovirus exposure and HLA in healthy donors. General study points: What a later analysis reportedly showed was that an Asian-associated ancestry cluster had fewer N-insertions than the approximately 720-donor mean. CMV antigen specificity of three CMV-associated chains was confirmed in vitro. The study labeled 164 TCR beta chains cytomegalovirus-associated. Presence/absence analyses took donor sequencing depth as roughly uniform.

In germline, CDR1 is MNHEY, CDR2 SVGAGI. V trimming: 5 bases; J trimming: 10 bases; junction bases outside the gene matches: 7. The CDR3 is 14 residues long. Concerning this clone: As yet, its antigen is unknown.

The study ran its PCR with 60 Vbeta and 13 Jbeta primers. Sequenced by immunoSEQ multiplex PCR; TCRdb stores in-frame clones only, minus some. The table shows roughly 120,000 clones, with more than 65% occurring only once. Sequencing input: PBMCs. The chain employs TRBV6-5 and TRBJ1-4, with 10 bases matching TRBD1. The origin of this receptor is a woman aged 55-70 years in good health and CMV-seropositive. CDR3 protein: CASSQGTGVGKLFF. The CDR3 nucleotides read TGTGCCAGCAGTCAAGGGACAGGGGTCGGAAAACTGTTTTTT.